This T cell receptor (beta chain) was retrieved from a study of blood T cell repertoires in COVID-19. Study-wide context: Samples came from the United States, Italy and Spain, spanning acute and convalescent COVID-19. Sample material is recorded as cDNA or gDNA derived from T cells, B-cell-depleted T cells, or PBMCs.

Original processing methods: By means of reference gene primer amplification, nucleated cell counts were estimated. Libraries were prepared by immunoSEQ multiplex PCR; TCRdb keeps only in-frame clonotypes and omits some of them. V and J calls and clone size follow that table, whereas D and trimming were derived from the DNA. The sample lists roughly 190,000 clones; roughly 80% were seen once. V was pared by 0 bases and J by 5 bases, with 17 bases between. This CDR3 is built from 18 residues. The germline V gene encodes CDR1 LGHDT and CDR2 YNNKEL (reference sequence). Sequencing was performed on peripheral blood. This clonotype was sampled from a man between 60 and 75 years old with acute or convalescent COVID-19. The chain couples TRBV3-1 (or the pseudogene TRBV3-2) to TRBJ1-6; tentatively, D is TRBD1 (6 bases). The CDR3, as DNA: TGTGCCAGCAGCCAAGAAAGGGGGAATTGGGGTAATAATTCACCCCTCCACTTT. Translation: CASSQERGNWGNNSPLHF.